The 21 T cell receptor beta chains below were found in one sample sequenced in a study of identifying expanded T cells in peripheral blood. Clones were read by immunoSEQ multiplex PCR, and TCRdb kept only the in-frame ones, dropping some. The sample contains about 82,000 clones, 85% to 90% of which appear only once. The material sequenced was blood. The receptors shown here come from a person aged 18-69 years in good health.

V is TRBV18 and J is TRBJ1-1; no clear D. Germline V gene data show CDR1 as KGHSH and CDR2 as LQKENI. The CDR3 loop spans 14 amino acids. Trimming removed 7 bases from V and 3 bases from J, with 15 bases in between. The CDR3 DNA is TGTGCCAGCTTCCCTGACAAGACCTACACTGAAGCTTTCTTT. Residues: CASFPDKTYTEAFF.

The genes are TRBV15 and TRBJ1-5; possibly TRBD1 for D (6 bases). CDR1 and CDR2 from the germline V gene are LNHNV and YYDKDF (reference sequence). The CDR3 sequence is 14 residues long. V lost 4 bases to trimming and J lost 2 bases, with 9 bases between them. CDR3 sequence (DNA): TGTGCCACCAGCACCCGACAGGGCAATCAGCCCCAGCATTTT. This codes for CATSTRQGNQPQHF. The entire variable domain, with the rest obtained from reference TRBV15 and TRBJ1-5, is as follows: DAMVIQNPRYQVTQFGKPVTLSCSQTLNHNVMYWYQQKSSQAPKLLFHYYDKDFNNEADTPDNFQSRRPNTSFCFLDIRSPGLGDTAMYLCATSTRQGNQPQHFGDGTRLSIL.

The chain recombines TRBV7-3 with TRBJ2-5; D uncertain. Looked up from germline, CDR1 is SGHTA and CDR2 is FQGTGA. V was shortened by 3 bases and J by 2 bases, with 7 bases between the two germline ends. The CDR3 is 13 residues long. CDR3 DNA sequence: TGTGCCAGCAGCTTGAGGCAGCAAGAGACCCAGTACTTC. As protein: CASSLRQQETQYF. Full variable domain (outside the CDR3, taken from reference TRBV7-3 and TRBJ2-5): GAGVSQTPSNKVTEKGKYVELRCDPISGHTALYWYRQSLGQGPEFLIYFQGTGAADDSGLPNDRFFAVRPEGSVSTLKIQRTERGDSAVYLCASSLRQQETQYFGPGTRLLVL.

The chain uses TRBV6-5 and TRBJ1-1; D is unclear. Per the germline V gene, CDR1 is MNHEY and CDR2 is SVGAGI. CDR3 length: 11 residues. The V gene lost 6 bases and the J gene lost 5 bases, with 7 bases spanning the gap. This CDR3 is CASREGTEAFF. DNA of the CDR3: TGTGCCAGCAGGGAGGGTACTGAAGCTTTCTTT.

The chain couples TRBV5-4 to TRBJ1-2; D gene uncertain. Germline CDR1 is SGHNT and CDR2 is YYREEE (reference sequence). The CDR3 has 12 residues. Trimming left V 0 bases short and J 11 bases short, with 11 bases between. The CDR3 region is CASSLAARRYTF. The CDR3 region has the DNA TGTGCCAGCAGCTTGGCGGCCCGGAGATACACCTTC. Together with reference TRBV5-4 and TRBJ1-2, the CDR3 gives the full variable domain: ETGVTQSPTHLIKTRGQQVTLRCSSQSGHNTVSWYQQALGQGPQFIFQYYREEENGRGNFPPRFSGLQFPNYSSELNVNALELDDSALYLCASSLAARRYTFGSGTRLTVV.

This chain links TRBV7-9 with TRBJ1-4, with unresolved D. There are 13 residues in the CDR3. The V end lost 5 bases, the J end lost 6 bases, and 10 bases lay between the germline ends. Per germline, CDR1 SEHNR and CDR2 FQNEAQ (reference sequence). CDR3 sequence reads: CASSPQSDEKLFF. The DNA for the CDR3 is TGTGCCAGCAGCCCCCAGTCTGATGAAAAACTGTTTTTT.

This clone was observed once. The chain carries TRBV7-9 and TRBJ2-7, with 9 bases aligning to TRBD1. J gave up 4 bases and V 4 bases, and 8 bases lay outside the gene matches. From germline, CDR1 is SEHNR and CDR2 FQNEAQ (reference sequence). CDR3 length: 15 residues. CDR3 protein: CASSSTDRGSYEQYF. CDR3 nucleotides: TGTGCCAGCAGCTCCACTGACAGGGGGTCGTACGAGCAGTACTTC.

This chain uses TRBV10-3 with TRBJ2-2; 8 nucleotides line up with TRBD1. Germline CDR1 reads ENHRY; CDR2 reads SYGVKD. The V segment lost 7 bases and the J segment 4 bases; nucleotides outside the gene matches: 8. The CDR3 covers 15 residues. CDR3 bases: TGTGCCATCACCGCGGGACAGGTATTCACCGGGGAGCTGTTTTTT. Translated: CAITAGQVFTGELFF.

V is TRBV20-1 and J is TRBJ2-3; D unresolved. Germline loops: CDR1 DFQATT, CDR2 SNEGSKA (reference sequence). The CDR3 is 11 residues long. The V end was cut by 6 bases, the J end by 6 bases, with 10 bases between. This chain's CDR3 is CSAPVTDTQYF. CDR3 bases: TGCAGTGCCCCCGTGACGGATACGCAGTATTTT.

V gene TRBV6-1 combines with J gene TRBJ2-7; 7 bases map to TRBD1. The ends lost 1 base at V and 2 bases at J; junction bases unmatched: 2. Germline V gene lookup returns CDR1 MNHNS and CDR2 SASEGT. The CDR3 is 14 amino acids. The CDR3, as DNA: TGTGCCAGCAGTGAAGAGACAGGGCCCTACGAGCAGTACTTC. This codes for CASSEETGPYEQYF.

The chain has TRBV27 and TRBJ1-6, with a possible D match to TRBD1 (6 bases). The CDR3 extends over 14 amino acids. Trimming removed 5 bases from V and 11 bases from J, with 16 bases in between. The germline V gene encodes CDR1 MNHEY and CDR2 SMNVEV (reference sequence). CDR3 in DNA: TGTGCCAGCAGTCCTCGGGACACGGGGACACCCCTCCACTTT. This encodes CASSPRDTGTPLHF.

This chain uses TRBV10-3 with TRBJ1-1; D possibly corresponds to TRBD1 (5 bases). The CDR3 is made up of 12 amino acids. The V end was cut by 7 bases, the J end by 7 bases, with 13 bases between. Germline V gene lookup returns CDR1 ENHRY and CDR2 SYGVKD. CDR3 DNA: TGTGCCATCACCCAAACAGGTTATGAAGCTTTCTTT. Protein: CAITQTGYEAFF.

The V gene is TRBV10-2, the J gene TRBJ2-1; D is unresolved. The germline CDR1 and CDR2 sequences are WSHSY and SAAADI. The length of the CDR3 is 11 residues. The ends were cut back, 0 bases at V and 9 bases at J, with 3 bases in the middle. CDR3 coding DNA: TGCGCCAGCAGTGAGTCGTTTGAGCAGTTCTTC. Translation: CASSESFEQFF.

The chain recombines TRBV2 with TRBJ1-1; D unclear. The germline V gene encodes CDR1 SNHLY and CDR2 FYNNEI. There are 14 residues in the CDR3. Trimming removed 4 bases from V and 1 base from J, with 10 bases in between. DNA of the CDR3: TGTGCCAGCAGTGTCCCCCCGAAGAACACTGAAGCTTTCTTT. Amino acids: CASSVPPKNTEAFF.

The rearrangement links TRBV2 to TRBJ2-3; D might be TRBD2 (6 bases). The length of the CDR3 is 14 residues. The V end was cut by 7 bases, the J end by 0 bases, with 11 bases between. CDR1 is SNHLY and CDR2 is FYNNEI in the germline V gene. This CDR3 reads CASMAGSSTDTQYF. CDR3 nucleotide sequence: TGTGCCAGCATGGCGGGGTCAAGCACAGATACGCAGTATTTT.

J is TRBJ1-1 and V is TRBV30, with 8 bases matching TRBD1. The CDR3 loop spans 14 amino acids. V shed 2 bases and J 6 bases; nucleotides not matched to a gene: 8. Germline values: CDR1 GTSNPN, CDR2 SVGIG (reference sequence). The CDR3 region has the DNA TGTGCCTGGAGTTACAGGGGGTTTATAGCTGAAGCTTTCTTT. Amino acids: CAWSYRGFIAEAFF.

CDR3 DNA: TGCACCAGCAGCCCAGGGGTGTGTGGCTCCTATAATTCACCCCTCCACTTT. Its translation: CTSSPGVCGSYNSPLHF. This sequence joins TRBV1 and TRBJ1-6; TRBD1 was called by the table and not checked on the DNA. TRBV1 is a pseudogene locus. There are 17 residues in the CDR3.

The chain couples TRBV7-9 to TRBJ2-3, with TRBD2 matching over 9 bases. Germline V lookup: CDR1 SEHNR, CDR2 FQNEAQ (reference sequence). Trimming at V came to 5 bases and at J to 1 base, leaving 7 bases not matched to a gene. This CDR3 region has 16 residues. CDR3 sequence reads: CASSQEGTSRTDTQYF. The CDR3 nucleotides are TGTGCCAGCAGCCAAGAGGGGACTAGCCGCACAGATACGCAGTATTTT. The full variable domain, with the rest looked up from reference TRBV7-9 and TRBJ2-3, is DTGVSQNPRHKITKRGQNVTFRCDPISEHNRLYWYRQTLGQGPEFLTYFQNEAQLEKSRLLSDRFSAERPKGSFSTLEIQRTEQGDSAMYLCASSQEGTSRTDTQYFGPGTRLTVL.

The chain uses TRBV7-9 and TRBJ2-1; tentative D call: TRBD1 (6 bases). Trimming removed 0 bases from V and 9 bases from J, with 12 bases in between. From germline, CDR1 is SEHNR and CDR2 FQNEAQ (reference sequence). There are 14 residues in the CDR3. The CDR3 loop reads CASSLAGTNGEQFF. The CDR3 DNA follows: TGTGCCAGCAGCTTAGCGGGGACAAACGGTGAGCAGTTCTTC.

This clone was recorded once. The chain links TRBV7-3 to TRBJ1-2, with a tentative D call TRBD1 (5 bases). The CDR3 has 15 residues. Trimming cost V 4 bases and J 4 bases, with 16 bases left between them. CDR1 SGHTA and CDR2 FQGTGA come from the germline V gene. The CDR3 nucleotides read TGTGCCAGCAGCTATACCCATAACGGGGGCTATGGCTACACCTTC. This sequence encodes CASSYTHNGGYGYTF.

CDR3 bases: TGTGCCAGTAGTCCAGGGACAGCTGAAGCTTTCTTT. Translating it yields CASSPGTAEAFF. V gene TRBV19 combines with J gene TRBJ1-1; the match to TRBD1 covers 7 bases. V dropped 5 bases and J dropped 6; count of bases not matched to a gene: 3. Germline CDR1 reads LNHDA; CDR2 reads SQIVND (reference sequence). The CDR3 sequence is 12 residues long.